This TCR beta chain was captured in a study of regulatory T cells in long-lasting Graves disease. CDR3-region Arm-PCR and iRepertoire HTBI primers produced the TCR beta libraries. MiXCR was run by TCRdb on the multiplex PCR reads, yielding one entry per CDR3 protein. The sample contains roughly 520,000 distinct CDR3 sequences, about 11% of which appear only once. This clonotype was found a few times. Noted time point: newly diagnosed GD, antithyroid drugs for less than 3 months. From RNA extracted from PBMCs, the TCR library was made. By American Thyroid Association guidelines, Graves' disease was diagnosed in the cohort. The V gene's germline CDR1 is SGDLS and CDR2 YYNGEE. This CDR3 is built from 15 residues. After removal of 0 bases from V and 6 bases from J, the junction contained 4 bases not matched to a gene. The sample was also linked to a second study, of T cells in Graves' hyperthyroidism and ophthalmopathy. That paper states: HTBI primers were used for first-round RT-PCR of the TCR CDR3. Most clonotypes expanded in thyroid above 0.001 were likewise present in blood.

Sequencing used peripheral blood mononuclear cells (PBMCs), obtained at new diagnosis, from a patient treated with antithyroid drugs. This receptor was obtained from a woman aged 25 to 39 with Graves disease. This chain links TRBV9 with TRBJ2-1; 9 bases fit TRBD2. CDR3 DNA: TGTGCCAGCAGCGTAGGTAGCGGGAGTGGCAATGAGCAGTTCTTC. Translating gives CASSVGSGSGNEQFF.